This T cell receptor beta chain was sequenced in a study of human T cells and chemical hapten exposure. Study in general: Patients were mainly female, each with alopecia areata, totalis or universalis.

Study outcomes and limitations: A positive correlation with patch test score was shown by PT1 expanded TCR counts. Among expanded TCRs, significantly more large CDR3 similarity clusters formed than among controls.

On this clonotype: What it recognizes is unknown. With a much larger clone just one base away, this may be a read error.

Per the study methods: From around 25,000 to 690,000 TCRs were found per sample, with a median of approximately 92,000. TCRdb re-called the RACE reads through MiXCR, storing one row per CDR3 protein. The V and J calls were determined by TCRdb, not by the authors. Of approximately 110,000 distinct CDR3 sequences listed, about 10% are singletons. V was trimmed by 9 bases and J by 2 bases, leaving 17 bases between them. This CDR3 is 14 amino acids long. Germline lookup yields CDR1 LNHDA and CDR2 SQIVND (reference sequence). Noted time point: patch test 1, 2 weeks after DPC sensitization. As to treatment: therapeutic diphenylcyclopropenone sensitization with weekly scalp DPC.

Specimen: whole blood, collected in connection with sensitization to the hapten diphenylcyclopropenone (DPC). The receptor was isolated from a woman aged 40 to 50 with alopecia areata. Some clones in this sample may be carry-over from other donors' samples. The rearrangement uses TRBV19 and TRBJ2-7; no clear D gene. CDR3 in DNA: TGTGCCAGCAACCCCTCTCTGGGCCCCTACGAGCAGTACTTC. This sequence encodes CASNPSLGPYEQYF.